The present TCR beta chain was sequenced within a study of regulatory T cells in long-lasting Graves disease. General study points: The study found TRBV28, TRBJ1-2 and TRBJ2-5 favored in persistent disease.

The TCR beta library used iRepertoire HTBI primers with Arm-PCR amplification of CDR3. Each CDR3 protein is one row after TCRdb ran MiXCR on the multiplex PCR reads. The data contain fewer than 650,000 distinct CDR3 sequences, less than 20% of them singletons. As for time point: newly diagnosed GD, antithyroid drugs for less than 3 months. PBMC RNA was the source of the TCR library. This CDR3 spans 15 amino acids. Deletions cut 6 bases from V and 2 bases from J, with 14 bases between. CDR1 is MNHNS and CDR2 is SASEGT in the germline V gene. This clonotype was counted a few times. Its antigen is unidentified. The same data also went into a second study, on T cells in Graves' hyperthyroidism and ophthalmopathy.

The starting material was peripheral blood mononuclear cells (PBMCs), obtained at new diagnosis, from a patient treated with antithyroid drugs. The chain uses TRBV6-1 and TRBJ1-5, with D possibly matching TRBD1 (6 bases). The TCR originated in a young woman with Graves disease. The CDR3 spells CASRDSSGRNQPQHF. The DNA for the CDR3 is TGTGCCAGCAGGGACAGTTCGGGCCGCAATCAGCCCCAGCATTTT.